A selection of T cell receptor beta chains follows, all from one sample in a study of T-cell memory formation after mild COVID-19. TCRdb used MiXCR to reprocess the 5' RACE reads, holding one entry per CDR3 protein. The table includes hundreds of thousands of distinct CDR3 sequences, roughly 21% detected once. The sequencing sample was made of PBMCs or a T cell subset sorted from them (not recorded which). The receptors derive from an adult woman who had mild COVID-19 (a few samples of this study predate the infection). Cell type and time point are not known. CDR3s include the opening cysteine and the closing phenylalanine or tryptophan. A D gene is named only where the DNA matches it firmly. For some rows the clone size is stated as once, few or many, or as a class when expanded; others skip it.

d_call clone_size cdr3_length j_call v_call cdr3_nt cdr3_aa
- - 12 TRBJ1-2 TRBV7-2 TGTGCCAGCAGCGGACGGGCTTACGGCTACACCTTC CASSGRAYGYTF
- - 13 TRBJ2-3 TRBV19 TGTGCCAGTAGTAGGATAGAAGCTTATACGCAGTATTTT CASSRIEAYTQYF
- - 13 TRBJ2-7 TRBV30 TGTGCCTGGATTAGGCCCCCGGGGTACGAGCAGTACTTC CAWIRPPGYEQYF
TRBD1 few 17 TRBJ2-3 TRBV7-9 TGTGCCAGCAGGGTGAAGACAGGGCTCGGACGCACAGATACGCAGTATTTT CASRVKTGLGRTDTQYF
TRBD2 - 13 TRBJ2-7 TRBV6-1 TGTGCCAGCTTACGGGGGGGCGGCGGCGAGCAGTACTTC CASLRGGGGEQYF
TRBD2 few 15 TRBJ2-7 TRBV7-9 TGTGCCAGCAGCTTAGGTAGGGGAGGGATGTACGAGCAGTACTTC CASSLGRGGMYEQYF
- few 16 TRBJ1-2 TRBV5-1 TGCGCCAGCAGCTTGGCCGGACAGCCAGCTAACTATGGCTACACCTTC CASSLAGQPANYGYTF
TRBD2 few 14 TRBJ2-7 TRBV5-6 TGTGCCAGCAGCTTATGGCGGGAGAACTACGGGCAGTACTTC CASSLWRENYGQYF
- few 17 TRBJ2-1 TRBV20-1 TGCAGTGCTAGATCCAGAGGGGCGGGGCCCTCCTACAATGAGCAGTTCTTC CSARSRGAGPSYNEQFF
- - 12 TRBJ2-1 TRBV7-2 TGTGCCAGCAGCTTTGTGGTCGGTGAGCAGTTCTTC CASSFVVGEQFF
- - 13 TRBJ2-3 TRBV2 TGTGCCAGCAGTGGTTTAGCGGTTGATACGCAGTATTTT CASSGLAVDTQYF
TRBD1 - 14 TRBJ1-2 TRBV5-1 TGCGCCAGCAGGATGACAGGGGGACCCTATGGCTACACCTTC CASRMTGGPYGYTF
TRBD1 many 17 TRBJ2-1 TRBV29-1 TGCAGCGTTGACCAACAATGGACAGGGGCCTTCTACAATGAGCAGTTCTTC CSVDQQWTGAFYNEQFF
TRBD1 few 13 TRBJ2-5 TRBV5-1 TGCGCCAGCAGTACACAGGGGGAAGAGACCCAGTACTTC CASSTQGEETQYF
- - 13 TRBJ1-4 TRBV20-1 TGCAGTGCTAGTCAAGCAACTAATGAAAAACTGTTTTTT CSASQATNEKLFF
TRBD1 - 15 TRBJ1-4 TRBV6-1 TGTGCCATCTGGACGACAGGGGAAGCGGATGAAAAACTGTTTTTT CAIWTTGEADEKLFF
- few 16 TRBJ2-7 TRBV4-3 TGCGCCAGCAGCCAAAGGCGGGGACCCCGGGGGTACGAGCAGTACTTC CASSQRRGPRGYEQYF
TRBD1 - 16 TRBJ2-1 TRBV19 TGTGCCAGTAGTATCCAGGGACAGTGGTCTCACAATGAGCAGTTCTTC CASSIQGQWSHNEQFF
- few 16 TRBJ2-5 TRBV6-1 TGTGCCAGCAGTGAATCTCTCGGGGCGACTGGTGAGACCCAGTACTTC CASSESLGATGETQYF
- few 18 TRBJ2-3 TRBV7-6 TGTGCCAGCAGCTTAGTCCGTTGGGGCCGGAGGGGGTCAGATACGCAGTATTTT CASSLVRWGRRGSDTQYF
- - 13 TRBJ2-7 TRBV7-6 TGTGCCAGCAGTCATGGAGGGACCCGGGAGCAGTACTTC CASSHGGTREQYF
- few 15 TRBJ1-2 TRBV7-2 TGTGCCAGCAGCTCGGGACCTTTAGCTAACTATGGCTACACCTTC CASSSGPLANYGYTF
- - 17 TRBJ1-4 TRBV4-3 TGCGCCAGCAGCCGAGAAACGCTCCGGGACGGTCGGGAAAAACTGTTTTTT CASSRETLRDGREKLFF
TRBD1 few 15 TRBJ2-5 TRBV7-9 TGTGCCAGCAGCTTAGTCGAGGGGGCTGGAGAGACCCAGTACTTC CASSLVEGAGETQYF
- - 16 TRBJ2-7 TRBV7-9 TGTGCCAGCAGCCACCCTGGAGAAGGGTTCCAGCACGAGCAGTACTTC CASSHPGEGFQHEQYF
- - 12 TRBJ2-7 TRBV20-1 TGCAGTGCTGCGAGCCACTCCTACGAGCAGTACTTC CSAASHSYEQYF
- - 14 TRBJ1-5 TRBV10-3 TGTGCCATCAGTGAGCAGCAGTCTAATCAGCCCCAGCATTTT CAISEQQSNQPQHF
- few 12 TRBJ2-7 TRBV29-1 TGCAGCGTTCTGTACAAATCCTACGAGCAGTACTTC CSVLYKSYEQYF
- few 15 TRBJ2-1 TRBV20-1 TGCAGTGCTAGAGATTTTTCTATGGGGAATTTTGAGCATTTCTTC CSARDFSMGNFEHFF
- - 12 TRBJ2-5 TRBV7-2 TGTGCCAGCAGCTCCGGCAGGTTAACCCAGTACTTC CASSSGRLTQYF
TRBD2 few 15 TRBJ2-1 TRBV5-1 TGCGCCAGCAGCTTGACTAGCGGGGTAATGGGAGAGCAGTTCTTC CASSLTSGVMGEQFF
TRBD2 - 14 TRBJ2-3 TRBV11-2 TGTGCCAGCAGCTCGGGACTAGCGGGGGCTACGCAGTATTTT CASSSGLAGATQYF